The next 22 T cell receptor beta chains were all read from a single sample in a study of cytomegalovirus exposure and HLA in healthy donors. Primers: 60 Vbeta forward and 13 Jbeta reverse. TCRdb's copy holds only in-frame clones and misses some; the assay was immunoSEQ multiplex PCR. The repertoire holds over 150,000 clones, with 75% to 85% as singletons. The sequenced material came from PBMCs. The receptors were gathered from a woman under 30 in good health and CMV-seronegative.

The chain uses TRBV6-1 and TRBJ2-2; perhaps TRBD2 as D (7 bases). This CDR3 has 15 residues. CDR1 is MNHNS, CDR2 SASEGT, per germline. The V gene lost 6 bases and the J gene lost 7 bases, with 18 bases spanning the gap. The CDR3 region is CASRSDRGGYGELFF. CDR3 in DNA: TGTGCCAGCAGGAGTGATAGGGGGGGGTACGGGGAGCTGTTTTTT.

CDR3 DNA: TGCGCCAGCAGCTGGACCGGGACAGGGGTAAATGAGCAGTTCTTC. Its protein product is CASSWTGTGVNEQFF. The chain combines TRBV5-1 with TRBJ2-1, with 10 bases that match TRBD1. CDR1 and CDR2 (germline): SGHRS, YFSETQ. Trimming at V came to 3 bases and at J to 7 bases, leaving 7 bases not matched to a gene. The CDR3 consists of 15 residues.

The rearrangement links TRBV25-1 to TRBJ1-5; 8 bases match TRBD1. The CDR3 is made up of 13 amino acids. Germline loops: CDR1 MGHDK, CDR2 SYGVNS. The ends lost 6 bases at V and 4 bases at J; junction bases unmatched: 2. The CDR3 loop is CASSRDRNQPQHF. The CDR3 nucleotides read TGTGCCAGCAGCCGGGACAGGAATCAGCCCCAGCATTTT.

CDR3 sequence (DNA): TGTGCCAGCTCACCACCGAGGCCTTCGGAGACCCAGTACTTC. Its translation is CASSPPRPSETQYF. The chain uses TRBV18 and TRBJ2-5; D remains ambiguous. The CDR3 contains 14 residues. Germline loops: CDR1 KGHSH, CDR2 LQKENI. V gave up 0 bases and J gave up 5 bases, with 10 bases separating them.

The chain uses TRBV27 and TRBJ2-2; D gene uncertain. V lost 3 bases and J 4 bases, leaving 9 bases between the germline ends. CDR3 length: 14 amino acids. Germline V gene data show CDR1 as MNHEY and CDR2 as SMNVEV (reference sequence). The DNA of the CDR3 is TGTGCCAGCAGTTTGATATGGCCCACCGGGGAGCTGTTTTTT. Translating gives CASSLIWPTGELFF.

The rearrangement uses TRBV5-1 and TRBJ1-4, with D perhaps matching TRBD1 (6 bases). Germline lookup yields CDR1 SGHRS and CDR2 YFSETQ. The CDR3 is made up of 15 amino acids. V lost 0 bases and J lost 3, with 9 bases in between. CDR3 amino acids: CASSLAGQSNEKLFF. The CDR3 coding sequence is TGCGCCAGCAGCTTGGCCGGACAGTCTAATGAAAAACTGTTTTTT.

Only one count was recorded for this clone. This sequence joins TRBV27 and TRBJ1-1; possible D gene TRBD1, 6 bases. CDR3 size: 17 residues. The germline V gene encodes CDR1 MNHEY and CDR2 SMNVEV (reference sequence). V dropped 2 bases and J dropped 1 base, with 17 bases sitting between them. The CDR3, as DNA: TGTGCCAGCAGTTTAAGGCCGGGGGGGGCGGAGAACACTGAAGCTTTCTTT. This sequence encodes CASSLRPGGAENTEAFF.

The chain recombines TRBV28 with TRBJ2-1; possible D gene TRBD1, 6 bases. CDR3 length equals 14 residues. CDR1 and CDR2 from the germline V gene are MDHEN and SYDVKM. V lost 5 bases and J lost 9, with 17 bases in between. DNA of the CDR3: TGTGCCAGCAGTCACTCGAGCAGGGGCGCTGAGCAGTTCTTC. Protein sequence: CASSHSSRGAEQFF.

The J gene is TRBJ1-2, the V gene TRBV18, with D hard to call. CDR3 length: 14 amino acids. V was pared by 5 bases and J by 0 bases, with 10 bases between. From germline, CDR1 is KGHSH and CDR2 LQKENI. CDR3 nucleotide sequence: TGTGCCAGCTCAGCGCCGGTCACTAACTATGGCTACACCTTC. Translation gives CASSAPVTNYGYTF.

This chain joins TRBV4-1 and TRBJ1-1; 8 bases map to TRBD1. J was trimmed by 1 base and V by 4 bases; bases with no gene match: 2. Germline CDR1 reads MGHRA; CDR2 reads YSYEKL. The CDR3 sequence is 14 residues long. The CDR3 region has the DNA TGCGCCAGCAGCCCGACAGGGGCGAACACTGAAGCTTTCTTT. It is translated as CASSPTGANTEAFF.

The genes are TRBV2 and TRBJ2-1, with 10 bases identical to TRBD1. This CDR3 has 15 residues. From germline, CDR1 is SNHLY and CDR2 FYNNEI. V lost 5 bases and J lost 9; bases outside the gene matches: 10. The CDR3 reads CASSRQGAINGEQFF. The CDR3 coding sequence is TGTGCCAGCAGTAGACAGGGGGCGATCAATGGTGAGCAGTTCTTC.

The chain is built from TRBV2 and TRBJ1-2; D gene uncertain. CDR3 size: 14 residues. The germline CDR1 and CDR2 sequences are SNHLY and FYNNEI. V was trimmed by 2 bases and J by 5 bases, leaving 12 bases between them. CDR3 in amino acids: CASSEFRSGYGYTF. CDR3 nucleotides: TGTGCCAGCAGTGAATTTAGGTCCGGGTATGGCTACACCTTC. Using reference TRBV2 and TRBJ1-2 for the parts outside the CDR3, the full variable domain is EPEVTQTPSHQVTQMGQEVILRCVPISNHLYFYWYRQILGQKVEFLVSFYNNEISEKSEIFDDQFSVERPDGSNFTLKIRSTKLEDSAMYFCASSEFRSGYGYTFGSGTRLTVV.

V is TRBV9 and J is TRBJ1-3; D remains ambiguous. Deletions cut 3 bases from V and 4 bases from J, with 14 bases between. In germline, CDR1 is SGDLS, CDR2 YYNGEE. The CDR3 length is 15 residues. CDR3 in DNA: TGTGCCAGCAGCGCCCGTCCCGGGTGGGGAAACACCATATATTTT. It encodes CASSARPGWGNTIYF.

J is TRBJ1-3 and V is TRBV7-9; D is uncertain. Germline CDR1 is SEHNR and CDR2 is FQNEAQ (reference sequence). V was trimmed by 2 bases and J by 2 bases, leaving 7 bases between them. The CDR3 length is 14 residues. DNA of the CDR3: TGTGCCAGCAGCTTATCTAGCGCTGGAAACACCATATATTTT. Translated: CASSLSSAGNTIYF.

CDR3 amino acids: CASSEWTGTTEAFF. In DNA form, the CDR3 reads TGCGCCAGCAGCGAGTGGACAGGGACCACTGAAGCTTTCTTT. This rearrangement joins TRBV5-1 to TRBJ1-1; 8 bases agree with TRBD1. V gave up 4 bases and J gave up 4 bases; unmatched junction bases: 6. The CDR3 extends over 14 amino acids. CDR1 is SGHRS, CDR2 YFSETQ, per germline. Full variable domain (rest looked up from reference TRBV5-1 and TRBJ1-1): KAGVTQTPRYLIKTRGQQVTLSCSPISGHRSVSWYQQTPGQGLQFLFEYFSETQRNKGNFPGRFSGRQFSNSRSEMNVSTLELGDSALYLCASSEWTGTTEAFFGQGTRLTVV.

The chain employs TRBV2 and TRBJ1-1; 11 bases fit TRBD1. V shed 6 bases and J 4 bases; nucleotides not matched to a gene: 7. Germline CDR1 SNHLY, CDR2 FYNNEI. The CDR3 contains 15 residues. CDR3 sequence reads: CASSRDRGTITEAFF. CDR3 nucleotide sequence: TGTGCCAGCAGCCGGGACAGGGGGACCATCACTGAAGCTTTCTTT. The full variable domain, in which reference TRBV2 and TRBJ1-1 provide the parts outside the CDR3, is EPEVTQTPSHQVTQMGQEVILRCVPISNHLYFYWYRQILGQKVEFLVSFYNNEISEKSEIFDDQFSVERPDGSNFTLKIRSTKLEDSAMYFCASSRDRGTITEAFFGQGTRLTVV.

This chain links TRBV2 with TRBJ2-3; 11 bases map to TRBD2. V shed 6 bases, J shed 3 bases, and the junction held 5 bases outside the gene matches. Per the germline V gene, CDR1 is SNHLY and CDR2 is FYNNEI. There are 15 residues in the CDR3. The CDR3 DNA follows: TGTGCCAGCAGGGCACTAGCGGGAGCTACAGATACGCAGTATTTT. It yields the protein CASRALAGATDTQYF.

This clone has ten or more counts. This chain links TRBV4-1 with TRBJ2-7; TRBD2 matches 13 bases. Germline loops: CDR1 MGHRA, CDR2 YSYEKL. The CDR3 contains 16 residues. The V and J ends lost 0 bases and 3 bases, in that order; junction bases with no gene match: 2. CDR3 in amino acids: CASSQDWTSGGYEQYF. The CDR3 coding sequence is TGCGCCAGCAGCCAAGATTGGACTAGCGGGGGCTACGAGCAGTACTTC.

This chain uses TRBV9 with TRBJ2-3, with TRBD1 matching 7 bases. Trimming took 3 bases from V and 0 from J; bases not matched to a gene: 10. Germline V gene sequence: CDR1 SGDLS, CDR2 YYNGEE. The CDR3 is 17 residues long. This chain's CDR3 is CASSALGTAISTDTQYF. The CDR3 DNA reads as TGTGCCAGCAGCGCTTTGGGGACAGCCATTAGCACAGATACGCAGTATTTT.

The J gene is TRBJ2-7, the V gene TRBV27; 10 nucleotides agree with TRBD2. CDR1 is MNHEY, CDR2 SMNVEV, per germline (reference sequence). This CDR3 contains 14 residues. J lost 3 bases, V lost 6 bases, and 5 bases had no gene match. CDR3 DNA: TGTGCCAGCAGACCTAGCGGGAGTATCTACGAGCAGTACTTC. It codes for CASRPSGSIYEQYF.

The chain employs TRBV5-4 and TRBJ2-7; weak D call: TRBD1 (5 bases). The CDR3 has 16 residues. Trimming cost V 4 bases and J 3 bases, with 20 bases left between them. Germline CDR1 reads SGHNT; CDR2 reads YYREEE (reference sequence). The CDR3 sequence is CASSNTPGPRHYEQYF. CDR3 nucleotides: TGTGCCAGCAGCAACACCCCAGGGCCGAGACACTACGAGCAGTACTTC. Variable domain in full (rest from reference TRBV5-4 and TRBJ2-7): ETGVTQSPTHLIKTRGQQVTLRCSSQSGHNTVSWYQQALGQGPQFIFQYYREEENGRGNFPPRFSGLQFPNYSSELNVNALELDDSALYLCASSNTPGPRHYEQYFGPGTRLTVT.

The chain links TRBV2 to TRBJ1-2, with a weak D call TRBD1 (5 bases). This CDR3 spans 14 amino acids. Looked up from germline, CDR1 is SNHLY and CDR2 is FYNNEI. V was clipped by 3 bases and J by 6 bases, with 14 bases between them. CDR3 in DNA: TGTGCCAGCAGTGACGGGGGGATAACCGATGGCTACACCTTC. Translated: CASSDGGITDGYTF.